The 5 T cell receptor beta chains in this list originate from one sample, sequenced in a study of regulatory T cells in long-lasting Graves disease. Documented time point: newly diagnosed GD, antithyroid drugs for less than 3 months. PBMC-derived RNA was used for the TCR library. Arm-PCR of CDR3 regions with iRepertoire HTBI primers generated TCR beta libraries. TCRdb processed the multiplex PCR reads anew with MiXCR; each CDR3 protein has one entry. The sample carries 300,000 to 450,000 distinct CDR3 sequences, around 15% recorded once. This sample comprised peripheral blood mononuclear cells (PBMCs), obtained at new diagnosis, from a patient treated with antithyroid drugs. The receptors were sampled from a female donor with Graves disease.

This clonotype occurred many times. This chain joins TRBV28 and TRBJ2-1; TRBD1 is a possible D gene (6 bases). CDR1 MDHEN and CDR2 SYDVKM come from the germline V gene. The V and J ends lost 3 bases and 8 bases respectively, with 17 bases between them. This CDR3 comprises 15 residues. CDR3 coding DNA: TGTGCCAGCAGTTTTTTAACCTACAGGGTGGATGAGCAGTTCTTC. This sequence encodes CASSFLTYRVDEQFF.

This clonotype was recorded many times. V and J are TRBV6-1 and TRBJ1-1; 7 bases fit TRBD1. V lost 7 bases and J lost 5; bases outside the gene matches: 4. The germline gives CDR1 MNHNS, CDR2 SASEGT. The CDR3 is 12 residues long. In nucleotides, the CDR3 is TGTGCCAGCAACTCAGGGGGAACTGAAGCTTTCTTT. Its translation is CASNSGGTEAFF.

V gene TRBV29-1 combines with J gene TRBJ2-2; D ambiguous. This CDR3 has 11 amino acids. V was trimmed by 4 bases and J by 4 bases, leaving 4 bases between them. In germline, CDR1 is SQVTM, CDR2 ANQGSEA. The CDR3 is CSVAVTGELFF. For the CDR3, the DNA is TGCAGCGTTGCGGTCACCGGGGAGCTGTTTTTT.

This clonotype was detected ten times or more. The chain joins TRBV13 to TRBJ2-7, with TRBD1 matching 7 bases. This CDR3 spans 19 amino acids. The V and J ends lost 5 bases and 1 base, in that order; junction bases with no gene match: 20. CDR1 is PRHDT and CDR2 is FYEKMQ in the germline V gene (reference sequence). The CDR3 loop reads CASSRLAGARDSLSYEQYF. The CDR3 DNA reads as TGTGCCAGCAGCCGCCTCGCCGGAGCCAGGGACAGCCTTTCCTACGAGCAGTACTTC.

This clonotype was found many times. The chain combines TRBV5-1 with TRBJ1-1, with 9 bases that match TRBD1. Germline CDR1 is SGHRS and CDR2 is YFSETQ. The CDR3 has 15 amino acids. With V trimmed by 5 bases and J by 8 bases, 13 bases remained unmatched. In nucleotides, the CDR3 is TGCGCCAGCAGAATAACGGGACAGGGTGCTCAAGAAGCTTTCTTT. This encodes CASRITGQGAQEAFF. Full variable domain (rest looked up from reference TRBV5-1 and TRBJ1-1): KAGVTQTPRYLIKTRGQQVTLSCSPISGHRSVSWYQQTPGQGLQFLFEYFSETQRNKGNFPGRFSGRQFSNSRSEMNVSTLELGDSALYLCASRITGQGAQEAFFGQGTRLTVV.